These 32 T cell receptor beta chains came from one sample sequenced in a study of cytomegalovirus exposure and HLA in healthy donors. The PCR ran on 60 Vbeta and 13 Jbeta primers. Here immunoSEQ multiplex PCR was the method, and the copy in TCRdb shows in-frame clones only, minus some. Of around 170,000 clones listed, 75% to 85% are singletons. Sequenced: PBMCs. The receptors were gathered from a woman aged 30 to 39 in good health and CMV-seropositive.

This clone was detected only a few times. The chain combines TRBV7-2 with TRBJ2-7, with 11 bases lining up with TRBD1. Looked up from germline, CDR1 is SGHTA and CDR2 is FQGNSA. CDR3 length: 14 residues. V trimming: 7 bases; J trimming: 5 bases; junction bases outside the gene matches: 7. The CDR3 coding sequence is TGTGCCAGCACCTTCCGGGGACAGGGGGACGAGCAGTACTTC. Its protein is CASTFRGQGDEQYF.

The chain joins TRBV6-1 to TRBJ2-3; 8 positions match TRBD2. V shed 4 bases and J 6 bases; nucleotides not matched to a gene: 9. The germline CDR1 and CDR2 sequences are MNHNS and SASEGT. The CDR3 is 15 residues long. CDR3 region: CASSVAAGVGDTQYF. Here the CDR3 DNA reads TGTGCCAGCAGTGTCGCAGCGGGGGTGGGGGATACGCAGTATTTT.

V is TRBV5-1 and J is TRBJ2-2; TRBD1 agrees at 10 bases. J lost 9 bases, V lost 1 base, and 3 bases had no gene match. CDR1 and CDR2 from the germline V gene are SGHRS and YFSETQ. This CDR3 is 14 amino acids long. The CDR3 DNA reads TGCGCCAGCAGCTTGCGGGACAGGGGCCGGGAGCTGTTTTTT. Translating it yields CASSLRDRGRELFF.

This chain uses TRBV6-6 with TRBJ2-4, with no clear D. Germline lookup yields CDR1 MNHNY and CDR2 SVGAGI (reference sequence). V lost 8 bases to trimming and J lost 5 bases, with 10 bases between them. This CDR3 comprises 12 residues. The CDR3 loop is CASSVAENIQYF. The CDR3 coding sequence is TGTGCCAGCTCCGTGGCGGAAAACATTCAGTACTTC.

This clone was seen a handful of times. The rearrangement links TRBV25-1 to TRBJ1-6, with TRBD1 identical over 12 bases. Per germline, CDR1 MGHDK and CDR2 SYGVNS. Trimming cost V 4 bases and J 10 bases; bases outside gene matches: 2. The CDR3 has 14 amino acids. CDR3: CASSGDRGRSPLHF. The CDR3 DNA reads as TGTGCCAGCAGTGGGGACAGGGGGCGATCACCCCTCCACTTT.

Written as DNA, the CDR3 is TGTGCCAGCAGTCTTTCTATAGCGGGGGGGATCAAAGAGACCCAGTACTTC. This codes for CASSLSIAGGIKETQYF. The chain couples TRBV27 to TRBJ2-5; 11 bases align to TRBD2. Per the germline V gene, CDR1 is MNHEY and CDR2 is SMNVEV (reference sequence). The length of the CDR3 is 17 residues. V was pared by 5 bases and J by 3 bases, with 11 bases of the junction left unmatched.

V gene TRBV21-1 combines with J gene TRBJ2-7; the D segment call TRBD1 is taken from the table without a DNA check. TRBV21-1 is given as a pseudogene. This CDR3 is built from 17 residues. The CDR3 DNA follows: TGTGCCAGCAGCAAATCGGGGACAGCGGGCCCCACTTACGAGCAGTACTTC. It codes for CASSKSGTAGPTYEQYF.

The CDR3: CASLTLAGAGELFF. The CDR3 DNA is TGTGCCAGTCTCACGCTAGCGGGGGCGGGGGAGCTGTTTTTT. This sequence joins TRBV6-6 and TRBJ2-2, with 10 bases fitting TRBD2. Germline V gene sequence: CDR1 MNHNY, CDR2 SVGAGI (reference sequence). This CDR3 contains 14 residues. The J segment lost 8 bases and the V segment lost 9 bases, leaving 9 bases of the junction unmatched.

The J gene is TRBJ2-1, the V gene TRBV7-9; a possible D gene is TRBD2 (6 bases). The CDR3 is made up of 16 amino acids. Germline values: CDR1 SEHNR, CDR2 FQNEAQ (reference sequence). The V end lost 6 bases, the J end lost 0 bases, and 15 bases lay between the germline ends. CDR3 region: CASRSIRGSSYNEQFF. CDR3 in DNA: TGTGCCAGCAGGTCGATTCGGGGGAGCTCCTACAATGAGCAGTTCTTC.

This clone was seen only once. The chain couples TRBV2 to TRBJ2-7; D may be TRBD1 (5 bases). The germline V gene has CDR1 SNHLY and CDR2 FYNNEI. V lost 5 bases and J 6 bases, leaving 14 bases between the germline ends. This CDR3 spans 13 amino acids. The DNA of the CDR3 is TGTGCCAGCAGTCGGCAGGGTTTGGGCGAGCAGTACTTC. Its translation is CASSRQGLGEQYF.

CDR3 sequence reads: CASSQGQGATTNEKLFF. CDR3 coding DNA: TGTGCCAGCAGCCAAGGACAGGGGGCGACGACTAATGAAAAACTGTTTTTT. The V call is TRBV5-4, the J call TRBJ1-4; 11 nucleotides align to TRBD1. The V gene end was trimmed by 4 bases and the J gene end by 2 bases; junction bases not matched to a gene: 7. This CDR3 comprises 17 residues. The germline gives CDR1 SGHNT, CDR2 YYREEE (reference sequence).

This clone has more than one count but fewer than ten. This chain joins TRBV4-1 and TRBJ1-6; no reliable D call. The CDR3 has 15 amino acids. Trimming took off 0 bases at V and 4 bases at J, with 7 bases between the two ends. CDR1 and CDR2 from the germline V gene are MGHRA and YSYEKL. The chain's CDR3 is CASSQEGGYNSPLHF. DNA for the CDR3: TGCGCCAGCAGCCAAGAGGGAGGTTATAATTCACCCCTCCACTTT.

This chain connects TRBV4-2 to TRBJ1-2; 8 nucleotides agree with TRBD1. Per germline, CDR1 LGHNA and CDR2 YNFKEQ. The trim removed 3 bases at V and 3 bases at J, leaving 12 bases unmatched. The CDR3 runs 17 residues. CDR3 nucleotides: TGTGCCAGCAGCCATGACCTGCTGGACAGGGCATACTATGGCTACACCTTC. This sequence encodes CASSHDLLDRAYYGYTF.

The chain has TRBV10-3 and TRBJ2-5; D is possibly TRBD1 (6 bases). V lost 2 bases, J lost 5 bases, and 12 bases lay in between. From germline, CDR1 is ENHRY and CDR2 SYGVKD. The CDR3 extends over 14 amino acids. CDR3 coding DNA: TGTGCCATCAGTGAGCCTCGACAGGCTGAGACCCAGTACTTC. Amino acids: CAISEPRQAETQYF.

This chain links TRBV28 with TRBJ2-5, with a tentative D call TRBD1 (6 bases). Germline assignment: CDR1 MDHEN and CDR2 SYDVKM. The germline V and J ends were trimmed by 6 bases and 5 bases, with 13 bases remaining between them. CDR3 size: 13 residues. CDR3 DNA sequence: TGTGCCAGCAGACCACAGGGTACGGAGACCCAGTACTTC. This sequence encodes CASRPQGTETQYF.

This rearrangement joins TRBV11-2 to TRBJ1-4; 7 bases map to TRBD1. J lost 5 bases, V lost 0 bases, and 6 bases had no gene match. This CDR3 comprises 16 residues. Germline V gives CDR1 SGHAT, CDR2 FQNNGV. In nucleotides, the CDR3 is TGTGCCAGCAGCTTAGATGGGGGGACAGAAAATGAAAAACTGTTTTTT. It yields the protein CASSLDGGTENEKLFF.

This clone occurred a few times. Other DNA sequences in this sample translate to the same CDR3. The CDR3 loop reads CASSPGQGSYEQYF. The DNA of the CDR3 is TGTGCCAGCAGCCCAGGACAGGGCTCCTACGAGCAGTACTTC. The chain employs TRBV6-5 and TRBJ2-7, with 8 bases matching TRBD1. Trimming cost V 6 bases and J 0 bases; bases outside gene matches: 4. Per the germline V gene, CDR1 is MNHEY and CDR2 is SVGAGI. This CDR3 comprises 14 residues.

V is TRBV4-1 and J is TRBJ2-5; TRBD1 agrees at 9 bases. The end of the DNA is better explained by TRBJ2-7, so the J call may be wrong. CDR3 length: 16 residues. The V gene's germline CDR1 is MGHRA and CDR2 YSYEKL. This CDR3 reads CASSPQPGQGPYEQYF. The CDR3 nucleotides read TGCGCCAGCAGCCCGCAACCGGGACAGGGCCCCTACGAGCAGTACTTC.

This clone was picked up one time. As DNA, the CDR3 is TGTGCCAGCAGCTTATCCCAGGGAGGAAGCTCCTATAATTCACCCCTCCACTTT. Protein sequence: CASSLSQGGSSYNSPLHF. The chain recombines TRBV11-2 with TRBJ1-6; perhaps TRBD1 as D (5 bases). Trimming shortened V by 2 bases and J by 0 bases, and 14 bases separated the two germline ends. The CDR3 is 18 amino acids. Germline V gene lookup returns CDR1 SGHAT and CDR2 FQNNGV.

The chain combines TRBV5-1 with TRBJ2-7, with 12 bases matching TRBD1. This CDR3 is 16 amino acids long. The germline V gene encodes CDR1 SGHRS and CDR2 YFSETQ. Trimming removed 6 bases from V and 6 bases from J; junction bases left unmatched: 13. CDR3 amino acids: CASTISGTGGPVEQYF. In DNA form, the CDR3 reads TGCGCCAGCACTATTTCCGGGACAGGGGGCCCGGTCGAGCAGTACTTC.

The chain carries TRBV7-9 and TRBJ1-2; tentative D call: TRBD1 (5 bases). The germline V and J ends were trimmed by 5 bases and 5 bases, with 9 bases remaining between them. The germline gives CDR1 SEHNR, CDR2 FQNEAQ (reference sequence). This CDR3 comprises 12 residues. CDR3 coding DNA: TGTGCCAGCAGCCCAGACAGTTATGGCTACACCTTC. This codes for CASSPDSYGYTF. The full variable domain, with the rest looked up from reference TRBV7-9 and TRBJ1-2, is DTGVSQNPRHKITKRGQNVTFRCDPISEHNRLYWYRQTLGQGPEFLTYFQNEAQLEKSRLLSDRFSAERPKGSFSTLEIQRTEQGDSAMYLCASSPDSYGYTFGSGTRLTVV.

V and J are TRBV6-6 and TRBJ1-1, with a tentative D call TRBD1 (5 bases). Germline loops: CDR1 MNHNY, CDR2 SVGAGI (reference sequence). The CDR3 contains 13 residues. Between the trimmed V and J ends, which lost 5 bases and 5 bases, there was a span of 12 bases. CDR3 DNA: TGTGCCAGCAGTAAGGGGCGGGGGACTGAAGCTTTCTTT. Translation gives CASSKGRGTEAFF.

The chain is built from TRBV9 and TRBJ2-5; TRBD1 aligns across 7 bases. The junction had 2 bases not matched to a gene; V was cut back by 2 bases and J by 4 bases. Germline assignment: CDR1 SGDLS and CDR2 YYNGEE. This CDR3 has 13 residues. Written as DNA, the CDR3 is TGTGCCAGCAGCGTTACAGGGGCAGAGACCCAGTACTTC. Its translation is CASSVTGAETQYF.

The DNA of the CDR3 is TGTGCCAGCAGTCCCAACGACCGGGTCAGCTCCTACAATGAGCAGTTCTTC. It yields the protein CASSPNDRVSSYNEQFF. V usage is TRBV25-1 and J usage is TRBJ2-1; unclear D gene. This CDR3 is 17 amino acids long. From germline, CDR1 is MGHDK and CDR2 SYGVNS. Trimming removed 5 bases from V and 0 bases from J, with 17 bases in between.

The chain carries TRBV9 and TRBJ2-1; perhaps TRBD2 as D (6 bases). The CDR3 is made up of 15 amino acids. CDR1 SGDLS and CDR2 YYNGEE come from the germline V gene. With 0 bases removed from V and 5 bases from J, the gap between germline ends came to 12 bases. The CDR3 DNA is TGTGCCAGCAGCGTAGAGCTAACGGGAGACAATGAGCAGTTCTTC. Amino acids: CASSVELTGDNEQFF. Full variable domain (outside the CDR3, taken from reference TRBV9 and TRBJ2-1): DSGVTQTPKHLITATGQRVTLRCSPRSGDLSVYWYQQSLDQGLQFLIQYYNGEERAKGNILERFSAQQFPDLHSELNLSSLELGDSALYFCASSVELTGDNEQFFGPGTRLTVL.

As concerns this clone: The sample holds other DNA sequences that translate to the same CDR3. The chain has TRBV7-2 and TRBJ1-6; D might be TRBD1 (6 bases). Trimming removed 0 bases at V and 10 bases at J, with 13 bases between. This CDR3 has 15 residues. CDR1 SGHTA and CDR2 FQGNSA come from the germline V gene. CDR3 sequence reads: CASSLAQGRGSPLHF. The DNA of the CDR3 is TGTGCCAGCAGCTTAGCCCAGGGGAGGGGCTCACCCCTCCACTTT. Full variable domain (rest looked up from reference TRBV7-2 and TRBJ1-6): GAGVSQSPSNKVTEKGKDVELRCDPISGHTALYWYRQSLGQGLEFLIYFQGNSAPDKSGLPSDRFSAERTGGSVSTLTIQRTQQEDSAVYLCASSLAQGRGSPLHFGNGTRLTVT.

The V and J genes are TRBV6-5 and TRBJ2-5; maybe TRBD2 (5 bases). This CDR3 comprises 12 residues. Trimming removed 8 bases at V and 2 bases at J, with 9 bases between. Germline CDR1 MNHEY, CDR2 SVGAGI. For the CDR3, the DNA is TGTGCCAGCGGGCGGGTACAAGAGACCCAGTACTTC. This codes for CASGRVQETQYF.

The J gene is TRBJ2-5, the V gene TRBV7-8, with 10 bases aligning to TRBD2. Germline lookup yields CDR1 SGHVS and CDR2 FQNEAQ. Trimming cost V 5 bases and J 3 bases; bases outside gene matches: 12. The CDR3 consists of 17 residues. As DNA, the CDR3 is TGTGCCAGCAGCCTCCGAAGAGTAGCGGGGGGAAAAGAGACCCAGTACTTC. The encoded protein is CASSLRRVAGGKETQYF.

The gene calls are TRBV7-2 and TRBJ2-7; 8 bases match TRBD2. This CDR3 has 14 residues. The V segment lost 5 bases and the J segment 7 bases; nucleotides outside the gene matches: 10. CDR1 SGHTA and CDR2 FQGNSA come from the germline V gene. Written as DNA, the CDR3 is TGTGCCAGCAGCGTCCGGGGGGGCGGGGAGGAGCAGTACTTC. Translating gives CASSVRGGGEEQYF.

As regards this clone: At the DNA level, this CDR3 is encoded by other sequences in the same sample as well. The chain's CDR3 is CASSPEGAEAFF. For the CDR3, the DNA is TGTGCCAGCAGCCCCGAGGGCGCTGAAGCTTTCTTT. This chain links TRBV7-9 with TRBJ1-1; D is ambiguous. The germline gives CDR1 SEHNR, CDR2 FQNEAQ (reference sequence). The CDR3 covers 12 residues. With 5 bases removed from V and 6 bases from J, the gap between germline ends came to 10 bases.

As to this clone: The same CDR3 arises from other DNA sequences in this sample as well. V usage is TRBV27 and J usage is TRBJ1-1; tentatively, D is TRBD1 (5 bases). CDR3 length equals 13 residues. CDR1 and CDR2 from the germline V gene are MNHEY and SMNVEV (reference sequence). V lost 0 bases and J lost 4, with 6 bases in between. The CDR3 DNA reads TGTGCCAGCAGTTTATCTAGGGGCACTGAAGCTTTCTTT. Protein sequence: CASSLSRGTEAFF.

The rearrangement joins TRBV19 to TRBJ2-5, with TRBD1 matching over 10 bases. The germline CDR1 and CDR2 sequences are LNHDA and SQIVND (reference sequence). Trimming took 5 bases from V and 4 from J; bases not matched to a gene: 4. The CDR3 covers 14 residues. In DNA form, the CDR3 reads TGTGCCAGTAGTCCCGACAGGGGGCCAGAGACCCAGTACTTC. Amino acids: CASSPDRGPETQYF.